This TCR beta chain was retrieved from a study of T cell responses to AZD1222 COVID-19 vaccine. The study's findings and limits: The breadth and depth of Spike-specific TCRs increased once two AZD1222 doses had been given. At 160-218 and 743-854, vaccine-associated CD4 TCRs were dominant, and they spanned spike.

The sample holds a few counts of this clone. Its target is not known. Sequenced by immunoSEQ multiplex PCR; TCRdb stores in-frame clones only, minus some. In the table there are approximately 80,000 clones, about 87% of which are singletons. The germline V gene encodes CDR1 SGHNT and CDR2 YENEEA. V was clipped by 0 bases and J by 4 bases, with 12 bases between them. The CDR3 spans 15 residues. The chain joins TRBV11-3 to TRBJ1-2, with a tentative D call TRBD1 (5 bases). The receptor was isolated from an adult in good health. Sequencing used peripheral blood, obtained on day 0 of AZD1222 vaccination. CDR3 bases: TGTGCCAGCAGCTTAGAGGGGGACGGGATCTATGGCTACACCTTC. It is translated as CASSLEGDGIYGYTF.